Listed below are T cell receptor beta chains from one sample, sequenced in a study of T cells in localized non-small cell lung cancer. TCRdb's table, derived via immunoSEQ multiplex PCR, lists solely in-frame clones and lacks some. The sample holds about 52,000 clones; roughly 89% are singletons and the top ten take roughly 18%. Here the sequenced sample was peripheral blood, taken before any cancer treatment. The receptors derive from a male donor at least 60 years old with stage III squamous cell lung carcinoma. Each CDR3 is given with its conserved first and last residue. D genes are given only for firm matches. Not every row has a clone size; where given, it reads once, few, many or a size class.

j_call	v_call	clone_size	d_call	cdr3_nt	cdr3_aa
TRBJ1-2	TRBV2	-	-	TGTGCCAGCAGTGACGAAAAGGCGCTCGTGGGCTACACCTTC	CASSDEKALVGYTF
TRBJ1-2	TRBV6-5	-	TRBD1	TGTGCCAGCAGTAACGACAGGGGGCTCTTACGTGGCTACACCTTC	CASSNDRGLLRGYTF
TRBJ2-7	TRBV7-2	few	TRBD2	TGTGCCAGCAGCTCCGGGACTAGCGGGGGGCAGGAGCAGTACTTC	CASSSGTSGGQEQYF
TRBJ2-2	TRBV7-7	-	TRBD2	TGTGCCAGCAGCTTAGCCTCTAGCGGGAGGTTAGCCGGGGAGCTGTTTTTT	CASSLASSGRLAGELFF
TRBJ2-7	TRBV4-1	-	-	TGCGCCAGCAGCCAAGAGGGTGGCTCCGCCTCAGCCTACGAGCAGTACTTC	CASSQEGGSASAYEQYF
TRBJ1-5	TRBV29-1	-	-	TGCAGCGTTGGAGCGAGGGATCAGCCCCAGCATTTT	CSVGARDQPQHF
TRBJ2-1	TRBV7-9	few	-	TGTGCCAGCAGCTTAGAGGGCTATTCCGACGGCGATGAGCAGTTCTTC	CASSLEGYSDGDEQFF
TRBJ2-5	TRBV28	once	-	TGTGCCAGCAGTTTTCGGGACCCCCTTTGGACCCAGTACTTC	CASSFRDPLWTQYF
TRBJ1-3	TRBV9	-	TRBD1	TGTGCCAGCAGCGTTTCTGACAGGGAGGTTTTGAACACCATATATTTT	CASSVSDREVLNTIYF
TRBJ2-3	TRBV2	-	TRBD2	TGTGCCAGCGGACTAGCGGAAACAGATACGCAGTATTTT	CASGLAETDTQYF